This T cell receptor (beta chain) was captured in a study of T-cell memory formation after mild COVID-19. Study-wide context: TCR clusters largely stayed donor specific. Study outcomes and limitations: Several responding clones turned up in pre-infection memory, indicating that cross-reactive memory may have taken part. Mostly located in CM and EM were contracting CD4+ clones, with contracting CD8+ clones located in EMRA.

In its sample, this clonotype was seen a few times. The antigen is undetermined. From the 5' RACE reads, TCRdb called clonotypes with MiXCR, one entry per CDR3 protein. The sample has 250,000 to 400,000 distinct CDR3 sequences, 14% seen once; the top ten hold roughly 23%. CDR3 length: 15 amino acids. V lost 0 bases and J 4 bases, leaving 10 bases between the germline ends. Germline values: CDR1 LGHNA, CDR2 YNFKEQ. The receptor's source is a man between 18 and 29 years old who had mild COVID-19 (a few samples of this study predate the infection). Cell type and time point are not known. The specimen sequenced was PBMCs or a T cell subset sorted from them (not recorded which). The chain combines TRBV4-2 with TRBJ2-1; D may match TRBD1 or TRBD2 (5 bases each). Here the CDR3 DNA reads TGTGCCAGCAGCCAAGAAGGGACCTATTACAATGAGCAGTTCTTC. Translation: CASSQEGTYYNEQFF.